Here is one T cell receptor beta chain with its context. What antigen it recognizes has not been identified. The input lacks base qualities; no much larger clone sits a single base away. Donors were healthy HIV-negative adults with no recently reported acute infections or vaccinations. Only Caucasian adults living in Nashville, Tennessee, USA were represented among the donors. For unsorted samples, roughly 91 million PBMCs were counted, and genomic DNA was extracted using the QIAamp DNA Blood Mini kit. After blood collection by leukapheresis, PBMCs were isolated using Ficoll-Histopaque density gradient centrifugation and then cryopreserved in the vapor phase of liquid nitrogen. This sample is part of a study of shared clonotypes between healthy human individuals (dated by TCRdb to the early 2020s). About the full investigation: Three men and a couple of women, aged 18 to 49 years, made up the cohort. Blood TCR repertoires of 5 or 6 healthy adults were deeply sequenced to estimate repertoire size and the extent of clonotype sharing between individuals. To increase sequencing depth and limit assay-specific biases, TCR repertoire library preparation and sequencing were carried out by different laboratories using diverse techniques. Leukapheresis yielded between about 0.8 and 9.5 billion PBMCs per donor. Overall results and qualifications from the work: Sampling was limited to blood, and TCR repertoires in tissue likely differ from TCR repertoires in blood. The genetic and exposure-history diversity represented was limited by the small number of donors. Pairwise subsampling led to the expectation that sequencing depth would affect the degree of clonotype sharing among donors.

TCR CDR3 regions were amplified from genomic DNA by multiplex PCR using the deep immunoSEQ assay. Genomic DNA extracted from each cell subset was distributed evenly over all wells of several immunoSEQ 96-well plates, and each plate served as one replicate. For unsorted PBMC, each replicate PCR was loaded with approximately 300 ng genomic DNA, equivalent to approximately 33,000 T cell genomes. Ten immunoSEQ deep assay plates were used to sequence the unsorted PBMC genomic DNA. Purified libraries were measured with a Qubit 3.0 fluorometer, size-checked on a Bioanalyzer 2100, and measured again with the KAPA Library Quantification kit. A separate single-read 150-cycle Illumina NextSeq 550 flow cell was used to sequence each immunoSEQ 96-well plate. The original pipeline was this. Because the immunoSEQ output included only junctional sequences and no quality scores, the filtering could not be the same as the filtering used for full-length reads. To assign V/J genes and CDR3, sequences were annotated using PyIR, a Python wrapper for IgBLAST v1.9, with IMGT germline references. Reads were removed for weak V/J assignments (E-value above 1e-6), missing CDR3, stop codons, out-of-frame junctions, or ambiguous translated residues. V3J clonotypes were defined as sequences sharing the same inferred V gene, J gene, and CDR3 amino acid sequence. Percentage overlap between repertoires was calculated by dividing the number of shared unique clonotypes by the size of the smaller repertoire. Repertoire richness was assessed with RTK rarefaction, the Chao1 estimator, and Recon v2.1 estimates of unobserved clonotypes. TCRdb holds this immuneACCESS table with in-frame rearrangements only. Some clones are missing; in checked studies, unresolved V genes explain under half, and the rest has no known cause. V and J calls and clone size are copied from that table; D and trimming were computed from the DNA. Recorded for this sample are some 510,000 clones; roughly 78% of them occurred a single time. In total, the top ten clones hold approximately 12% of the sample.

Taken from the germline V gene (reference sequence), the CDR1 and CDR2 loops are LNHDA and SQIVND. The cysteine opens and the phenylalanine closes a CDR3 of 16 amino acids. Only the CDR3 DNA stays, 48 bases, in frame from base 1. At the junction V is shortened by 2 bases and J by 0 bases, with 14 bases in between. The sample consisted of PBMCs. The TCR sequence derives from a woman in her forties in good health. Some clones in this sample may be carry-over from other donors' samples. This chain joins TRBV19 to TRBJ2-7; no D gene call is confident. The nucleotide sequence reads as follows: TGTGCCAGTAGTATAAGGTCCCAGGCGAGCTCCTACGAGCAGTACTTC. It codes for CASSIRSQASSYEQYF.